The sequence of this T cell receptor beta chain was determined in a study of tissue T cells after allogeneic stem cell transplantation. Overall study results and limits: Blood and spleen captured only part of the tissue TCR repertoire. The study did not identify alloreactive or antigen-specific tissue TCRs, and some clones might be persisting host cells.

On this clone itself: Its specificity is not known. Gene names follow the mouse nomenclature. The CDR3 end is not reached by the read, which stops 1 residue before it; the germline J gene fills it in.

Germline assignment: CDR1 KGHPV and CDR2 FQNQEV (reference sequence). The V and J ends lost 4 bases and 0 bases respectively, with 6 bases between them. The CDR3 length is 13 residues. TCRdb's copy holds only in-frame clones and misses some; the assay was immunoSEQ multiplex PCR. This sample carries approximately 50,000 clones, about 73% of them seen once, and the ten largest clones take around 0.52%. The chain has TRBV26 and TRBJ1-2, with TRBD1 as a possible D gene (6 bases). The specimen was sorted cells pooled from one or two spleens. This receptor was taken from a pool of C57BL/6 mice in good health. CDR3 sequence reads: CASSQGANSDYTF. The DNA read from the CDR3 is TGTGCCAGCAGTCAGGGGGCAAACTCCGACTACACC.